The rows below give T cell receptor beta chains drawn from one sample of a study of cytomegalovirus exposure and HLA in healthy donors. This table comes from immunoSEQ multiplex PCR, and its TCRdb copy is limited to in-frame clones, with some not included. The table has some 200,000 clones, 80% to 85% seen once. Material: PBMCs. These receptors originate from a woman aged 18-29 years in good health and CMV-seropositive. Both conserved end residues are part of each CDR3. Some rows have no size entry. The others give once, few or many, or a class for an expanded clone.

CDR3: CASSLRTGGAEYEQYF
V: TRBV11-2
J: TRBJ2-7
size: -

CDR3: CASSRVQGHEQFF
V: TRBV6-1
J: TRBJ2-1
size: -

CDR3: CASSLAGAEEPQHF
V: TRBV5-1
J: TRBJ1-5
size: -

CDR3: CASSFYPPGMQDQPQHF
V: TRBV28
J: TRBJ1-5
size: -

CDR3: CASSQDHAGNEKLFF
V: TRBV4-1
J: TRBJ1-4
size: -

CDR3: CASSLGTANTEAFF
V: TRBV5-1
J: TRBJ1-1
size: -

CDR3: CASSNLAGGPQNEQFF
V: TRBV7-3
J: TRBJ2-1
size: -

CDR3: CASSLDGLNEKLFF
V: TRBV5-1
J: TRBJ1-4
size: -

CDR3: CASSVGDLAAYEQYF
V: TRBV9
J: TRBJ2-7
size: -

CDR3: CASSTRLAGGTVQYF
V: TRBV7-2
J: TRBJ2-7
size: few

CDR3: CASSVVGQRPSNNEQFF
V: TRBV25-1
J: TRBJ2-1
size: -

CDR3: CASSTGGDSRNQPQHF
V: TRBV9
J: TRBJ1-5
size: -

CDR3: CASSVRAVISSTDTQYF
V: TRBV9
J: TRBJ2-3
size: -

CDR3: CASRATGFSGNTIYF
V: TRBV6-5
J: TRBJ1-3
size: -

CDR3: CATSRDLVEKLFF
V: TRBV15
J: TRBJ1-4
size: once

CDR3: CASSQDSGQKNSPLHF
V: TRBV4-1
J: TRBJ1-6
size: -

CDR3: CASSNRQGDYYGYTF
V: TRBV21-1
J: TRBJ1-2
size: -

CDR3: CASSAGQGGGYTF
V: TRBV7-2
J: TRBJ1-2
size: -

CDR3: CASSRGQGFYEQYF
V: TRBV5-6
J: TRBJ2-7
size: -

CDR3: CASSSGQGNQPQHF
V: TRBV27
J: TRBJ1-5
size: once

CDR3: CASSGPYRDRGETQYF
V: TRBV21-1
J: TRBJ2-5
size: -

CDR3: CASSQDRGYYGYTF
V: TRBV4-3
J: TRBJ1-2
size: -

CDR3: CASSLSGTYSTDTQYF
V: TRBV5-1
J: TRBJ2-3
size: -

CDR3: CASRRASGETQYF
V: TRBV19
J: TRBJ2-5
size: -

CDR3: CASSLWSGNYGYTF
V: TRBV28
J: TRBJ1-2
size: once

CDR3: CASSPLGALNNEQFF
V: TRBV18
J: TRBJ2-1
size: -

CDR3: CASSLLSVSGNNSPLHF
V: TRBV11-1
J: TRBJ1-6
size: -

CDR3: CASSSGQGNSPLHF
V: TRBV13
J: TRBJ1-6
size: few

CDR3: CASSSTQDNYGYTF
V: TRBV2
J: TRBJ1-2
size: -

CDR3: CASSAQGSGNTIYF
V: TRBV6-1
J: TRBJ1-3
size: -

CDR3: CASSIQGAMGQPQHF
V: TRBV19
J: TRBJ1-5
size: once

CDR3: CASSQGREGGYGYTF
V: TRBV4-2
J: TRBJ1-2
size: -

CDR3: CASSSLQGADTGELFF
V: TRBV21-1
J: TRBJ2-2
size: -

CDR3: CASSPQQGSSTEAFF
V: TRBV5-4
J: TRBJ1-1
size: -

CDR3: CASSWGRRGLVYGYTF
V: TRBV5-6
J: TRBJ1-2
size: -

CDR3: CASSLISGRSTEAFF
V: TRBV5-4
J: TRBJ1-1
size: -

CDR3: CASSRAMNTEAFF
V: TRBV4-3
J: TRBJ1-1
size: -

CDR3: CASSPRGFGETQYF
V: TRBV9
J: TRBJ2-5
size: -